This passage covers 25 T cell receptor beta chains from one sample sequenced in a study of blood T cell repertoires in COVID-19. The data were produced by immunoSEQ multiplex PCR, yet TCRdb's version contains in-frame clones alone and is incomplete. This table holds around 140,000 clones, approximately 81% found once. Sequenced material: peripheral blood. The receptors here all came from a woman aged 55-70 years with active or convalescent COVID-19.

This sequence joins TRBV10-3 and TRBJ2-7; the D gene is possibly TRBD2 (5 bases). The CDR3 totals 16 residues. The germline gives CDR1 ENHRY, CDR2 SYGVKD. Trimming removed 3 bases from V and 2 bases from J, with 17 bases in between. The CDR3 reads CAISEMRVQHPYEQYF. CDR3 nucleotides: TGTGCCATCAGTGAAATGCGGGTCCAACATCCCTACGAGCAGTACTTC.

The chain employs TRBV25-1 and TRBJ2-2, with 8 bases matching TRBD1. With V trimmed by 3 bases and J by 4 bases, 10 bases remained unmatched. The germline V gene has CDR1 MGHDK and CDR2 SYGVNS. This CDR3 contains 17 residues. The DNA for the CDR3 is TGTGCCAGCAGTGACTCCCGCAGGGGGCCGCGCACCGGGGAGCTGTTTTTT. Translation: CASSDSRRGPRTGELFF.

The chain has TRBV5-4 and TRBJ2-7; no clear D gene. Trimming took off 0 bases at V and 0 bases at J, with 10 bases between the two ends. This CDR3 region has 15 residues. Germline CDR1 is SGHNT and CDR2 is YYREEE (reference sequence). In nucleotides, the CDR3 is TGTGCCAGCAGCTTGGCTCCCCCGAGCTCCTACGAGCAGTACTTC. This sequence encodes CASSLAPPSSYEQYF.

The CDR3 loop reads CATSEGTSGSSYNEQFF. The CDR3 DNA reads TGTGCCACCAGTGAAGGGACTAGCGGGAGCTCCTACAATGAGCAGTTCTTC. V gene TRBV24-1 combines with J gene TRBJ2-1; 14 bases map to TRBD2. From germline, CDR1 is KGHDR and CDR2 SFDVKD. V shed 4 bases and J 0 bases; nucleotides not matched to a gene: 1. The CDR3 runs 17 residues.

The chain links TRBV27 to TRBJ1-6; 7 bases match TRBD1. The CDR3 has 12 residues. V lost 4 bases, J lost 13 bases, and 4 bases stayed unmatched. The germline gives CDR1 MNHEY, CDR2 SMNVEV (reference sequence). The CDR3 spells CASSYTGVPLHF. CDR3 in DNA: TGTGCCAGCAGTTACACAGGGGTGCCCCTCCACTTT.

The chain uses TRBV28 and TRBJ2-2, with TRBD2 matching 8 bases. Germline V CDR1 and CDR2: MDHEN, SYDVKM. The CDR3 length is 16 residues. With V trimmed by 3 bases and J by 4 bases, 7 bases remained unmatched. The CDR3: CASSLGAGGSTGELFF. The CDR3 coding sequence is TGTGCCAGCAGTTTGGGCGCGGGAGGATCCACCGGGGAGCTGTTTTTT. The whole variable domain, remainder taken from reference TRBV28 and TRBJ2-2, is DVKVTQSSRYLVKRTGEKVFLECVQDMDHENMFWYRQDPGLGLRLIYFSYDVKMKEKGDIPEGYSVSREKKERFSLILESASTNQTSMYLCASSLGAGGSTGELFFGEGSRLTVL.

This rearrangement joins TRBV11-2 to TRBJ1-2; D not resolved. The CDR3 covers 15 residues. CDR1 is SGHAT, CDR2 FQNNGV, per germline. Trimming stripped 0 bases from V and 0 bases from J, with 8 bases between. The CDR3 protein is CASSLDRISNYGYTF. DNA for the CDR3: TGTGCCAGCAGCTTAGATAGAATCTCTAACTATGGCTACACCTTC.

The J gene is TRBJ1-2, the V gene TRBV7-2; D not resolved. Trimming took 3 bases from V and 0 from J, leaving 8 bases between them. The CDR3 consists of 14 residues. Germline V gene sequence: CDR1 SGHTA, CDR2 FQGNSA. As DNA, the CDR3 is TGTGCCAGCAGCTTGCAGGAATCTAACTATGGCTACACCTTC. Its translation: CASSLQESNYGYTF.

The rearrangement links TRBV14 to TRBJ1-6; 10 nucleotides match TRBD1. The V gene's germline CDR1 is SGHDN and CDR2 FVKESK. V lost 6 bases and J lost 6; bases outside the gene matches: 5. CDR3 size: 15 residues. DNA of the CDR3: TGTGCCAGCAGTCCTCGGACAGGGGGTAATTCACCCCTCCACTTT. This codes for CASSPRTGGNSPLHF.

The rearrangement uses TRBV5-4 and TRBJ2-5; the match to TRBD2 covers 10 bases. Germline V gene lookup returns CDR1 SGHNT and CDR2 YYREEE (reference sequence). V was clipped by 4 bases and J by 5 bases; unmatched bases: 2. The CDR3 spans 13 residues. Written as DNA, the CDR3 is TGTGCCAGCAGCCTGGGACTAGCGGAGACCCAGTACTTC. This encodes CASSLGLAETQYF.

The CDR3 protein is CASSEQLAPQFF. The DNA for the CDR3 is TGTGCCAGCAGTGAACAACTTGCGCCACAGTTCTTC. V gene TRBV6-1 combines with J gene TRBJ2-1; D not resolved. This CDR3 has 12 residues. V was pared by 2 bases and J by 13 bases, with 12 bases between. Germline lookup yields CDR1 MNHNS and CDR2 SASEGT.

The chain employs TRBV15 and TRBJ1-1; D remains ambiguous. Per the germline V gene, CDR1 is LNHNV and CDR2 is YYDKDF (reference sequence). V lost 3 bases and J 1 base, leaving 9 bases between the germline ends. The CDR3 spans 14 residues. CDR3 residues: CATSSQIGNTEAFF. CDR3 DNA sequence: TGTGCCACCAGCAGCCAGATTGGGAACACTGAAGCTTTCTTT.

This rearrangement joins TRBV11-1 to TRBJ2-3; maybe TRBD2 (5 bases). V was pared by 0 bases and J by 6 bases, with 7 bases between. From germline, CDR1 is SGHAT and CDR2 FQDESV (reference sequence). This CDR3 region has 13 residues. The CDR3 DNA is TGTGCCAGCAGCTTAGCGAGGGAGGATACGCAGTATTTT. Translation: CASSLAREDTQYF.

Regarding this clone: This could be a read error, since a much larger clone is one nucleotide away. The chain has TRBV11-1 and TRBJ1-1; 8 bases align to TRBD1. J lost 0 bases, V lost 5 bases, and 2 bases had no gene match. The CDR3 totals 14 residues. The germline V gene encodes CDR1 SGHAT and CDR2 FQDESV (reference sequence). The CDR3 spells CASSTDRVNTEAFF. CDR3 nucleotides: TGTGCCAGCAGCACGGACAGGGTGAACACTGAAGCTTTCTTT.

The chain couples TRBV11-2 to TRBJ1-5; D gene ambiguous. The CDR3 sequence is 13 residues long. Trimming removed 4 bases from V and 3 bases from J, with 7 bases in between. CDR1 is SGHAT, CDR2 FQNNGV, per germline. The DNA of the CDR3 is TGTGCCAGCAGCTACAGCTCCAATCAGCCCCAGCATTTT. It encodes CASSYSSNQPQHF. The entire variable domain, with the rest obtained from reference TRBV11-2 and TRBJ1-5, is as follows: EAGVAQSPRYKIIEKRQSVAFWCNPISGHATLYWYQQILGQGPKLLIQFQNNGVVDDSQLPKDRFSAERLKGVDSTLKIQPAKLEDSAVYLCASSYSSNQPQHFGDGTRLSIL.

V is TRBV5-6 and J is TRBJ2-7, with 7 positions matching TRBD2. Germline V gene lookup returns CDR1 SGHDT and CDR2 YYEEEE. V trimming: 2 bases; J trimming: 7 bases; junction bases outside the gene matches: 9. The CDR3 totals 14 residues. Here the CDR3 DNA reads TGTGCCAGCAGCTTAGGTCTAGCGGTCCTAGAGCAGTACTTC. This codes for CASSLGLAVLEQYF. The whole variable domain, remainder taken from reference TRBV5-6 and TRBJ2-7, is DAGVTQSPTHLIKTRGQQVTLRCSPKSGHDTVSWYQQALGQGPQFIFQYYEEEERQRGNFPDRFSGHQFPNYSSELNVNALLLGDSALYLCASSLGLAVLEQYFGPGTRLTVT.

The chain combines TRBV5-6 with TRBJ2-5, with 7 bases fitting TRBD1. J lost 5 bases, V lost 0 bases, and 10 bases had no gene match. CDR1 and CDR2 (germline): SGHDT, YYEEEE. This CDR3 has 16 residues. CDR3 region: CASSLATGNILETQYF. In DNA form, the CDR3 reads TGTGCCAGCAGCTTGGCGACAGGGAATATTCTGGAGACCCAGTACTTC.

The chain couples TRBV19 to TRBJ1-3; unclear D gene. Deletions cut 3 bases from V and 0 bases from J, with 9 bases between. Germline V gives CDR1 LNHDA, CDR2 SQIVND (reference sequence). The CDR3 contains 15 residues. CDR3 DNA: TGTGCCAGTAGTATTGCGCTTGCCTCTGGAAACACCATATATTTT. Its protein is CASSIALASGNTIYF.

This chain joins TRBV6-2 or TRBV6-3 and TRBJ2-7; TRBD2 might be the D (6 bases). Germline CDR1 MNHEY, CDR2 SVGEGT. The CDR3 totals 15 residues. V was pared by 4 bases and J by 1 base, with 14 bases between. The CDR3 DNA reads TGTGCCAGCAGTTGGCCTCTGGCGGGGTCCTACGAGCAGTACTTC. Translating it yields CASSWPLAGSYEQYF.

The chain is built from TRBV9 and TRBJ2-3; weak D call: TRBD2 (5 bases). Germline CDR1 SGDLS, CDR2 YYNGEE. The CDR3 is 15 residues long. V was cut by 0 bases and J by 4 bases, with 12 bases left in between. The CDR3 DNA follows: TGTGCCAGCAGCGTAGCGCTCCTAGCCCCAGATACGCAGTATTTT. Its translation: CASSVALLAPDTQYF. Drawing the rest from reference TRBV9 and TRBJ2-3, the complete variable domain is DSGVTQTPKHLITATGQRVTLRCSPRSGDLSVYWYQQSLDQGLQFLIQYYNGEERAKGNILERFSAQQFPDLHSELNLSSLELGDSALYFCASSVALLAPDTQYFGPGTRLTVL.

The chain links TRBV10-2 to TRBJ1-3; 8 bases line up with TRBD1. There are 15 residues in the CDR3. J was trimmed by 3 bases and V by 6 bases; bases with no gene match: 7. Germline lookup yields CDR1 WSHSY and CDR2 SAAADI. The CDR3 reads CASRRTGFDGNTIYF. CDR3 bases: TGCGCCAGCAGAAGGACAGGGTTTGATGGAAACACCATATATTTT.

The chain links TRBV29-1 to TRBJ1-2, with TRBD1 matching 9 bases. CDR3 length: 12 amino acids. V shed 7 bases and J 5 bases; nucleotides not matched to a gene: 5. Looked up from germline, CDR1 is SQVTM and CDR2 is ANQGSEA. The CDR3 nucleotides are TGCAGCGCCGCGACAGGGGGATATGGCTACACCTTC. Translating it yields CSAATGGYGYTF.

J is TRBJ1-1 and V is TRBV2; 7 bases are shared with TRBD1. CDR1 is SNHLY, CDR2 FYNNEI, per germline. The V segment lost 5 bases and the J segment 3 bases; nucleotides outside the gene matches: 6. This CDR3 region has 14 residues. The CDR3 DNA is TGTGCCAGCAGTTGGGTCAGGGGGTACACTGAAGCTTTCTTT. Amino acids: CASSWVRGYTEAFF.

This clone was counted a few times. This chain joins TRBV6-5 and TRBJ2-2; D uncertain. The CDR3 length is 14 residues. CDR1 is MNHEY and CDR2 is SVGAGI in the germline V gene. V was clipped by 6 bases and J by 3 bases, with 11 bases between them. This chain's CDR3 is CASSNQQYTGELFF. The DNA for the CDR3 is TGTGCCAGCAGCAACCAACAGTACACCGGGGAGCTGTTTTTT.

In regard to this clone: Other DNA sequences of this sample code for an identical CDR3. The rearrangement joins TRBV9 to TRBJ1-1; 8 bases are a match to TRBD1. The CDR3 extends over 15 amino acids. The junction had 3 bases not matched to a gene; V was cut back by 2 bases and J by 0 bases. CDR1 and CDR2 from the germline V gene are SGDLS and YYNGEE. In nucleotides, the CDR3 is TGTGCCAGCAGCGTCGGACAGGGCTTGAACACTGAAGCTTTCTTT. Amino acid sequence: CASSVGQGLNTEAFF.